The rows below give T cell receptor beta chains drawn from one sample of a study of beta chain features in type 1 diabetes. This table comes from immunoSEQ multiplex PCR, and its TCRdb copy is limited to in-frame clones, with some not included. The profile shows about 660,000 clones, over 12% of them singletons. The sequenced sample consisted of naive CD4+ T cells from blood. Receptors were obtained from a man younger than 35 with type 1 diabetes. CDR3s include the opening cysteine and the closing phenylalanine or tryptophan. A D gene is named only where the DNA matches it firmly. Only some rows state a clone size, as once, few, many or a class for expanded clones.

TRBV9	few	TRBD2	TRBJ2-1	TGTGCCAGCAACCTGGGACTAGCGTCCTACAATGAGCAGTTCTTC	CASNLGLASYNEQFF
TRBV30	few	TRBD1	TRBJ2-7	TGTGCCGGGAGGTGGCCGGGACAGGGGATATACGAGCAGTACTTC	CAGRWPGQGIYEQYF
TRBV7-9	NA	NA	TRBJ1-5	TGTGCCAGCAGTCCGCAGGGTGGTCAGCCCCAGCATTTT	CASSPQGGQPQHF
TRBV18	NA	NA	TRBJ1-1	TGTGCCAGCTCACCATCCGGGACGGCCAACACTGAAGCTTTCTTT	CASSPSGTANTEAFF
TRBV6-1	NA	NA	TRBJ2-3	TGTGCCAGCAGTGACCTGGGCGGCCCCAGCACAGATACGCAGTATTTT	CASSDLGGPSTDTQYF
TRBV28	few	NA	TRBJ1-1	TGTGCCAGCAGTTTCTCGAGATATTCCAGGGACATGAACACTGAAGCTTTCTTT	CASSFSRYSRDMNTEAFF
TRBV20-1	NA	NA	TRBJ1-1	TGCAGTGCTAGAGATGACAGGGAAGCTTTCTTT	CSARDDREAFF
TRBV5-6	few	NA	TRBJ1-6	TGTGCCAGCAGCGGGGAAGGCACCAATTCACCCCTCCACTTT	CASSGEGTNSPLHF
TRBV27	NA	NA	TRBJ1-2	TGTGCCAGCAGTTTAAAAGCAGGACTCTCCTATGGCTACACCTTC	CASSLKAGLSYGYTF
TRBV7-2	NA	TRBD2	TRBJ2-7	TGTGCCAGCAGCCTAACTAGCGGGGACTACGAGCAGTACTTC	CASSLTSGDYEQYF
TRBV7-2	NA	NA	TRBJ2-1	TGTGCCAGCAGCTTATTTTTTAACGATGAGCAGTTCTTC	CASSLFFNDEQFF
TRBV30	NA	NA	TRBJ1-2	TGTGCCTGGAGCCGGGATCTCGCGCCCTATGGCTACACCTTC	CAWSRDLAPYGYTF
TRBV30	NA	NA	TRBJ1-5	TGTGCCTGGAGTGGACAGAGCAATCAGCCCCAGCATTTT	CAWSGQSNQPQHF
TRBV9	few	NA	TRBJ2-2	TGTGCCAGCAGCGTTGAGGCGCCGGCGAACACCGGGGAGCTGTTTTTT	CASSVEAPANTGELFF
TRBV21-1	few	NA	TRBJ2-3	TGTGCCAGCACAAATCCTAGCGTAAGAACAGATACGCAGTATTTT	CASTNPSVRTDTQYF
TRBV4-2	few	TRBD2	TRBJ2-3	TGTGCCAGCAGCCAAAACGGACTAGCGAGAGATACGCAGTATTTT	CASSQNGLARDTQYF
TRBV7-9	few	NA	TRBJ2-5	TGTGCCAGCAGACACAAACTGGGGGGTCAGGGCGCCGAGACCCAGTACTTC	CASRHKLGGQGAETQYF
TRBV27	NA	NA	TRBJ1-2	TGTGCCAGCCCTCTCACAGGGTATTCTAACTATGGCTACACCTTC	CASPLTGYSNYGYTF
TRBV7-9	few	NA	TRBJ2-6	TGTGCCAGCAGCCAAAGATGGGCTGGGGCCAACGTCCTGACTTTC	CASSQRWAGANVLTF
TRBV19	few	TRBD1	TRBJ2-5	TGTGCCAGTAGTGTCAGGGACAGCCAAGAGACCCAGTACTTC	CASSVRDSQETQYF
TRBV29-1	NA	NA	TRBJ1-1	TGCAGCGTTGAAGGCCCCTCGGGCACTGAAGCTTTCTTT	CSVEGPSGTEAFF
TRBV30	NA	NA	TRBJ2-7	TGTGCCTGGAGACAGGGCTGGAATAACGAGCAGTACTTC	CAWRQGWNNEQYF
TRBV30	few	NA	TRBJ2-7	TGTGCCTGGAGTGTAAACCCGGGCTCCTACGAGCAGTACTTC	CAWSVNPGSYEQYF
TRBV7-9	few	NA	TRBJ2-7	TGTGCCAGCAGCAGGGATCGGGGGGAGCAGTACTTC	CASSRDRGEQYF
TRBV4-3	NA	NA	TRBJ2-1	TGCGCCAGCAGCCAAGTACAGAGTAGCCACTCCTACAATGAGCAGTTCTTC	CASSQVQSSHSYNEQFF
TRBV30	NA	NA	TRBJ2-7	TGTGCCTGGATCACAGGGAACTACGAGCAGTACTTC	CAWITGNYEQYF
TRBV5-1	NA	TRBD1	TRBJ1-2	TGCGCCAGCAGCTTCTCGGGGACAGGGGCTGGCTACACCTTC	CASSFSGTGAGYTF
TRBV27	NA	NA	TRBJ2-6	TGTGCCAGCAAAACTCTACCGGGACTTGAGGCCAACGTCCTGACTTTC	CASKTLPGLEANVLTF
TRBV28	few	TRBD1	TRBJ2-7	TGTGCCAGCAGGGTAGCAGGGGGTAGCTCCTACGAGCAGTACTTC	CASRVAGGSSYEQYF
TRBV10-2	few	TRBD2	TRBJ2-7	TGCGCCAGCAGTGTAGGACTAGCGGGAGTGGACGAGCAGTACTTC	CASSVGLAGVDEQYF
TRBV9	NA	NA	TRBJ1-2	TGTGCCAGCAGCGTAGATCAAGAGACCTATGGCTACACCTTC	CASSVDQETYGYTF
TRBV7-9	NA	NA	TRBJ2-7	TGTGCCAGCAGCCAAGACTACGAGCAGTACTTC	CASSQDYEQYF
TRBV7-9	NA	NA	TRBJ1-1	TGTGCCGGGGCGGGGAACACTGAAGCTTTCTTT	CAGAGNTEAFF
TRBV25-1	few	TRBD1	TRBJ1-2	TGTGCCAGCAGTGAACTCGGGACAGGGGGCAAGAATGGCTACACCTTC	CASSELGTGGKNGYTF
TRBV14	NA	NA	TRBJ1-1	TGTGCCAGCAGCGGGTACGGGGCTGGGGTGAACACTGAAGCTTTCTTT	CASSGYGAGVNTEAFF
TRBV30	NA	NA	TRBJ1-6	TGTGCCTGGAGTGTACCTCCAGGTTATAATTCACCCCTCCACTTT	CAWSVPPGYNSPLHF
TRBV7-2	few	TRBD2	TRBJ2-1	TGTGCCAGCAGACGTAGCGGGACATACAATGAGCAGTTCTTC	CASRRSGTYNEQFF
TRBV2	NA	TRBD1	TRBJ1-2	TGTGCCAGCAGAGACAGGGTATCATATGGCTACACCTTC	CASRDRVSYGYTF
TRBV19	few	NA	TRBJ1-2	TGTGCCAGTAGTATTTCGTCGTACTTAACCGGCTACACCTTC	CASSISSYLTGYTF
TRBV7-9	few	TRBD1	TRBJ2-3	TGTGCCAGCAGCCCCGGGACAGGGGTGGCAGATACGCAGTATTTT	CASSPGTGVADTQYF
TRBV19	NA	NA	TRBJ1-2	TGTGCCAGTAGTATGGCTGGGCCGGATGGCTACACCTTC	CASSMAGPDGYTF